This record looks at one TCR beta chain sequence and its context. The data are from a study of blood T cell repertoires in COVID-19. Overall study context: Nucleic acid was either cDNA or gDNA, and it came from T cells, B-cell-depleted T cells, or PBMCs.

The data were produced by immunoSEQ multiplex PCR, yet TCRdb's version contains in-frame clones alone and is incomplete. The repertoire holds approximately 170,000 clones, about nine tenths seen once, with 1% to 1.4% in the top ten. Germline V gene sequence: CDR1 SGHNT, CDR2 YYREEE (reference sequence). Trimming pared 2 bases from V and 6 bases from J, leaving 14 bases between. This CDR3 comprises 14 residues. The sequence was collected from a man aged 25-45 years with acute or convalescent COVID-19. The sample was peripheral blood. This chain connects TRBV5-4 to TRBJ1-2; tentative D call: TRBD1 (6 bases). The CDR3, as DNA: TGTGCCAGCAGCTTATTGGACAGATCCCATGGCTACACCTTC. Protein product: CASSLLDRSHGYTF.